This T cell receptor (beta chain) is from a study of cytomegalovirus exposure and HLA in healthy donors. The study, taken as a whole, reports: It was likely that a cluster of highly shared sequence variants was a sequencing artifact.

Per the germline V gene, CDR1 is KGHSH and CDR2 is LQKENI. There are 17 residues in the CDR3. V was shortened by 3 bases and J by 6 bases, with 21 bases between the two germline ends. Use of 60 Vbeta and 13 Jbeta primers characterized the PCR. Only in-frame clones appear in the TCRdb table, and some are missing; sequencing was by immunoSEQ multiplex PCR. The repertoire holds about 130,000 clones, with approximately 78% as singletons. On this clone: Its matching antigen is unknown.

Material: PBMCs. The chain employs TRBV18 and TRBJ2-1; perhaps TRBD2 as D (5 bases). The receptor comes from a human donor in good health. In nucleotides, the CDR3 is TGTGCCAGCTCACCGCGCGATTTGGCCTTGGCGGGCAATGAGCAGTTCTTC. It yields the protein CASSPRDLALAGNEQFF.